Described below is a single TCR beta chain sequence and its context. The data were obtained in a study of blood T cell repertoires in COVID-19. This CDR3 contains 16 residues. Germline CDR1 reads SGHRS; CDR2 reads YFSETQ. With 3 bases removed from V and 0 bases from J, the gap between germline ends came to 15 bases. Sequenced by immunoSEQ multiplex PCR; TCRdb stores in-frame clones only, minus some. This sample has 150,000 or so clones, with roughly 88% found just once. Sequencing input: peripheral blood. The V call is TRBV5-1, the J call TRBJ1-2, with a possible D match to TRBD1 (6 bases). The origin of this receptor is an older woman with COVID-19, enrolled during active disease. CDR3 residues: CASSWGVGGANYGYTF. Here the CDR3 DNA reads TGCGCCAGCAGCTGGGGAGTAGGGGGTGCTAACTATGGCTACACCTTC.